Presented here are 10 T cell receptor beta chains from one specimen sequenced in a study of type 1 regulatory T cells. MiXCR, run by TCRdb on the reads, gives a single entry per CDR3 protein. The sample yields 4,500 to 7,500 distinct CDR3 sequences, around 29% seen once. For these TCRs, the target antigens are not known. The sample was cultured T cells, either the whole culture or a sorted T cell fraction (not recorded which). Subset here: Tr1-enriched cell product generated in vitro against host alloantigens. These receptors originate from a human donor in good health.

This clonotype ranks as medium-sized. The rearrangement joins TRBV6-5 to TRBJ1-4, with TRBD1 matching over 7 bases. The germline V gene has CDR1 MNHEY and CDR2 SVGAGI. With 5 bases clipped from V and 4 bases from J, the junction kept 7 bases outside the gene matches. The CDR3 length is 15 residues. The CDR3 nucleotides are TGTGCCAGCAGTGCGCACGGGACAGATAATGAAAAACTGTTTTTT. It is translated as CASSAHGTDNEKLFF.

This clonotype rates as medium-sized. The chain joins TRBV3-1 to TRBJ1-4; D is uncertain. The germline gives CDR1 LGHDT, CDR2 YNNKEL (reference sequence). The CDR3 runs to 17 residues. Deletions cut 2 bases from V and 4 bases from J, with 17 bases between. CDR3 sequence (DNA): TGTGCCAGCAGCCAATTCCTGTCGAGGAACCATAATGAAAAACTGTTTTTT. Protein: CASSQFLSRNHNEKLFF.

This clonotype was seen at least ten times. The chain combines TRBV9 with TRBJ2-3; 10 positions match TRBD2. Trimming removed 6 bases from V and 6 bases from J; junction bases left unmatched: 13. The CDR3 sequence is 16 residues long. Germline V gene lookup returns CDR1 SGDLS and CDR2 YYNGEE. The CDR3 DNA is TGTGCCAGCAAGAGCGGGCCAGCGGGAGGGCCGGATACGCAGTATTTT. It encodes CASKSGPAGGPDTQYF.

By share, this clonotype counts as medium-sized (0.01 to 0.1%). Written as DNA, the CDR3 is TGTGCCACCCGATTGGGCAGATCTACAGATACGCAGTATTTT. It yields the protein CATRLGRSTDTQYF. The chain combines TRBV6-5 with TRBJ2-3, with no clear D. The CDR3 totals 14 residues. Germline V gene sequence: CDR1 MNHEY, CDR2 SVGAGI. Trimming left V 10 bases short and J 3 bases short, with 17 bases between.

This clonotype was observed at least ten times. This clone may be a read error of a much larger clone one base away. The chain combines TRBV27 with TRBJ2-5; D remains unclear. This CDR3 is built from 13 residues. The germline V gene has CDR1 MNHEY and CDR2 SMNVEV (reference sequence). The CDR3 is CAGSFAVQETQYF. CDR3 coding DNA: TGTGCCGGCAGTTTCGCGGTCCAAGAGACCCAGTACTTC.

In the case of this clonotype: A read error may be the cause here, since a much bigger clone is one base away. The V and J genes are TRBV10-3 and TRBJ2-5, with D tentatively TRBD2 (6 bases). This CDR3 is built from 15 residues. V was trimmed by 4 bases and J by 5 bases, leaving 17 bases between them. Germline loops: CDR1 ENHRY, CDR2 SYGVKD. The CDR3 nucleotides read TGTGCCATCAGTGGGTCAGGAGGGATAGCGGAGACCCAGTACTTC. Translating gives CAISGSGGIAETQYF.

This clonotype was detected once. The rearrangement uses TRBV19 and TRBJ2-1, with a weak D call TRBD2 (5 bases). The CDR3 is 16 residues long. Deletions cut 6 bases from V and 0 bases from J, with 15 bases between. CDR1 is LNHDA, CDR2 SQIVND, per germline (reference sequence). The CDR3, as DNA: TGTGCCAGTAGCCGGGGATTTTATAACTCCTACAATGAGCAGTTCTTC. Protein product: CASSRGFYNSYNEQFF.

The chain carries TRBV20-1 and TRBJ1-4; no clear D gene. Trimming removed 0 bases from V and 3 bases from J, with 11 bases in between. This CDR3 has 15 amino acids. The V gene's germline CDR1 is DFQATT and CDR2 SNEGSKA (reference sequence). CDR3 coding DNA: TGCAGTGCTAGAGATCGGAGGGCATCTAATGAAAAACTGTTTTTT. It translates to CSARDRRASNEKLFF.

This clonotype qualifies as medium-sized. J is TRBJ2-5 and V is TRBV7-2; D call uncertain. This CDR3 spans 13 amino acids. V was pared by 1 base and J by 5 bases, with 8 bases between. Looked up from germline, CDR1 is SGHTA and CDR2 is FQGNSA. The CDR3 DNA reads as TGTGCCAGCAGCTTAGATCCGATGGAGACCCAGTACTTC. As protein: CASSLDPMETQYF.

By sample fraction, this clonotype is medium-sized. The J gene is TRBJ1-4, the V gene TRBV7-2; D is ambiguous. CDR3 length: 14 residues. Germline V gene data show CDR1 as SGHTA and CDR2 as FQGNSA. The V end was cut by 4 bases, the J end by 8 bases, with 14 bases between. CDR3 nucleotides: TGTGCCAGCAGCTCCTCGGGAATTGGCGAAAAACTGTTTTTT. Protein sequence: CASSSSGIGEKLFF.